This passage covers 26 T cell receptor beta chains from one sample sequenced in a study of beta chain features in type 1 diabetes. Their antigens are not known. Regarding the study as a whole: The study found moderately but significantly shorter TCRB CDR3s in all four CD4+ subsets of Type 1 diabetes patients.

What was sequenced were expressed TCRB transcripts, since all of the isolated RNA had been reverse transcribed. The table came from immunoSEQ multiplex PCR; TCRdb's copy has only in-frame clones and leaves some out. Of 200,000 to 250,000 clones listed, approximately 15% were seen once; the top ten hold approximately 0.018%. The sequencing input was naive CD4+ T cells from blood. Receptors were obtained from a young man with type 1 diabetes.

The chain joins TRBV29-1 to TRBJ2-7, with D possibly TRBD1 on 7 matching bases. This CDR3 has 14 amino acids. V dropped 6 bases and J dropped 6 bases, with 21 bases sitting between them. The germline CDR1 and CDR2 sequences are SQVTM and ANQGSEA. The CDR3 bases are TGCAGCGTCGAACCCTGGGGGGCAGGGGGCGAGCAGTACTTC. This codes for CSVEPWGAGGEQYF.

This sequence joins TRBV2 and TRBJ1-6; D uncertain. Germline V gene sequence: CDR1 SNHLY, CDR2 FYNNEI. Trimming stripped 6 bases from V and 0 bases from J, with 9 bases between. CDR3 size: 15 residues. CDR3 loop: CASRGESSYNSPLHF. Written as DNA, the CDR3 is TGTGCCAGCAGGGGAGAGAGCTCCTATAATTCACCCCTCCACTTT.

This clone was detected a few times. This chain connects TRBV7-2 to TRBJ2-3; D is possibly TRBD1 (5 bases). The CDR3 runs to 14 residues. In germline, CDR1 is SGHTA, CDR2 FQGNSA. Trimming removed 5 bases from V and 2 bases from J, with 11 bases in between. The CDR3 sequence: CASSPTTVTDTQYF. The CDR3 DNA follows: TGTGCCAGCAGCCCCACGACAGTCACAGATACGCAGTATTTT.

This clone was seen only a few times. V usage is TRBV19 and J usage is TRBJ2-3; TRBD2 might be the D (6 bases). Germline CDR1 is LNHDA and CDR2 is SQIVND (reference sequence). The ends were cut back, 8 bases at V and 9 bases at J, with 18 bases in the middle. The CDR3 length is 13 residues. Here the CDR3 DNA reads TGTGCCAGTGGGGACTTCCCACCCGGAACGCAGTATTTT. This sequence encodes CASGDFPPGTQYF.

Only a few counts were recorded for this clone. The genes are TRBV5-4 and TRBJ2-1; D is possibly TRBD2 (5 bases). The CDR3 is made up of 12 amino acids. Germline lookup yields CDR1 SGHNT and CDR2 YYREEE (reference sequence). V gave up 4 bases and J gave up 9 bases, with 11 bases separating them. The CDR3 sequence: CASSGPGSEQFF. The DNA of the CDR3 is TGTGCCAGCAGCGGCCCGGGGAGTGAGCAGTTCTTC.

Points on this clone: This sample also contains other DNA sequences that code for the same CDR3. The chain carries TRBV19 and TRBJ1-6; TRBD1 matches 9 bases. This CDR3 spans 14 amino acids. Trimming removed 4 bases from V and 7 bases from J; junction bases left unmatched: 2. Germline lookup yields CDR1 LNHDA and CDR2 SQIVND (reference sequence). The CDR3, as DNA: TGTGCCAGTAGTAACGACAGGGGGAATTCACCCCTCCACTTT. As protein: CASSNDRGNSPLHF. Supplemented by reference TRBV19 and TRBJ1-6, the full variable domain reads DGGITQSPKYLFRKEGQNVTLSCEQNLNHDAMYWYRQDPGQGLRLIYYSQIVNDFQKGDIAEGYSVSREKKESFPLTVTSAQKNPTAFYLCASSNDRGNSPLHFGNGTRLTVT.

The sample holds a few counts of this clone. The chain has TRBV7-9 and TRBJ2-7, with D hard to call. From germline, CDR1 is SEHNR and CDR2 FQNEAQ (reference sequence). The V gene lost 1 base and the J gene lost 2 bases, with 6 bases spanning the gap. There are 13 residues in the CDR3. The CDR3 reads CASSLDTPYEQYF. The CDR3 bases are TGTGCCAGCAGCTTAGATACACCCTACGAGCAGTACTTC. Using reference TRBV7-9 and TRBJ2-7 for the parts outside the CDR3, the full variable domain is DTGVSQNPRHKITKRGQNVTFRCDPISEHNRLYWYRQTLGQGPEFLTYFQNEAQLEKSRLLSDRFSAERPKGSFSTLEIQRTEQGDSAMYLCASSLDTPYEQYFGPGTRLTVT.

In this sample, this clone turned up a few times. V gene TRBV5-1 combines with J gene TRBJ2-3; 14 nucleotides match TRBD2. V lost 4 bases and J lost 3; bases outside the gene matches: 4. The CDR3 has 16 amino acids. The V gene's germline CDR1 is SGHRS and CDR2 YFSETQ. In DNA, the CDR3 is TGCGCCAGCAGCGTGGGACTAGCGGGGGCTACAGATACGCAGTATTTT. Its protein is CASSVGLAGATDTQYF.

This clone was seen only a few times. The chain employs TRBV7-9 and TRBJ2-1; 12 positions agree with TRBD2. Germline-derived CDR1 and CDR2 are SEHNR and FQNEAQ (reference sequence). Trimming at V came to 4 bases and at J to 11 bases, leaving 9 bases not matched to a gene. This CDR3 has 15 amino acids. The CDR3 here is CASSSKTSGSQQQFF. As DNA, the CDR3 is TGTGCCAGCAGCTCTAAGACTAGCGGGAGTCAACAGCAGTTCTTC.

The chain carries TRBV2 and TRBJ2-7, with TRBD2 identical over 10 bases. The germline V gene encodes CDR1 SNHLY and CDR2 FYNNEI. Trimming removed 2 bases from V and 1 base from J; junction bases left unmatched: 2. CDR3 length: 15 amino acids. The CDR3: CASSETSGVSYEQYF. DNA of the CDR3: TGTGCCAGCAGTGAAACTAGCGGGGTTTCCTACGAGCAGTACTTC.

This clone has only a few counts. This sequence joins TRBV5-1 and TRBJ2-7; D is possibly TRBD2 (5 bases). CDR1 is SGHRS and CDR2 is YFSETQ in the germline V gene. Trimming left V 5 bases short and J 0 bases short, with 6 bases between. CDR3 size: 12 residues. The CDR3 nucleotides are TGCGCCAGCAGTGGGAGCTCCTACGAGCAGTACTTC. Translating it yields CASSGSSYEQYF. Using reference TRBV5-1 and TRBJ2-7 for the parts outside the CDR3, the full variable domain is KAGVTQTPRYLIKTRGQQVTLSCSPISGHRSVSWYQQTPGQGLQFLFEYFSETQRNKGNFPGRFSGRQFSNSRSEMNVSTLELGDSALYLCASSGSSYEQYFGPGTRLTVT.

This clone was detected a few times. The CDR3 DNA follows: TGTGCCAGCAGCTTCGAGCGGGCAAGCTCCTACAATGAGCAGTTCTTC. Its translation: CASSFERASSYNEQFF. J is TRBJ2-1 and V is TRBV7-9, with D maybe TRBD2 (6 bases). Trimming stripped 3 bases from V and 0 bases from J, with 12 bases between. The germline V gene encodes CDR1 SEHNR and CDR2 FQNEAQ (reference sequence). This CDR3 has 16 amino acids.

The rearrangement uses TRBV18 and TRBJ1-1; the D gene is possibly TRBD1 (6 bases). CDR1 and CDR2 (germline): KGHSH, LQKENI. V was pared by 8 bases and J by 3 bases, with 16 bases between. The CDR3 has 14 amino acids. This CDR3 is CASNAAGVHTEAFF. In DNA, the CDR3 is TGTGCCAGCAACGCGGCAGGGGTGCACACTGAAGCTTTCTTT. Full variable domain (outside the CDR3, taken from reference TRBV18 and TRBJ1-1): NAGVMQNPRHLVRRRGQEARLRCSPMKGHSHVYWYRQLPEEGLKFMVYLQKENIIDESGMPKERFSAEFPKEGPSILRIQQVVRGDSAAYFCASNAAGVHTEAFFGQGTRLTVV.

This rearrangement joins TRBV6-6 to TRBJ2-2; 8 bases are a match to TRBD2. The CDR3 totals 16 residues. J lost 1 base, V lost 5 bases, and 6 bases had no gene match. Germline V CDR1 and CDR2: MNHNY, SVGAGI (reference sequence). The CDR3 reads CASSRLAGLNTGELFF. The CDR3 coding sequence is TGTGCCAGCAGTCGATTAGCGGGGTTGAACACCGGGGAGCTGTTTTTT.

This clone has more than one count but fewer than ten. The genes are TRBV7-2 and TRBJ2-7, with D possibly matching TRBD1 (5 bases). Trimming pared 5 bases from V and 5 bases from J, leaving 16 bases between. Germline CDR1 is SGHTA and CDR2 is FQGNSA. The CDR3 sequence is 14 residues long. The CDR3 sequence is CASSLEVQGNEQYF. The DNA for the CDR3 is TGTGCCAGCAGCCTCGAGGTCCAGGGCAACGAGCAGTACTTC.

The gene calls are TRBV2 and TRBJ2-3, with 12 bases aligning to TRBD2. Per germline, CDR1 SNHLY and CDR2 FYNNEI. This CDR3 spans 16 amino acids. The J segment lost 4 bases and the V segment lost 3 bases, leaving 5 bases of the junction unmatched. The CDR3 is CASSEAASGRADTQYF. CDR3 nucleotides: TGTGCCAGCAGTGAGGCGGCTAGCGGGAGGGCAGATACGCAGTATTTT.

Comment on this clone: The sample has other DNA sequences that encode this CDR3 too. CDR3 coding DNA: TGTGCCAGCAGTACGGGGGAAAACACTGAAGCTTTCTTT. It codes for CASSTGENTEAFF. This chain connects TRBV2 to TRBJ1-1, with D perhaps matching TRBD1 (5 bases). Germline V lookup: CDR1 SNHLY, CDR2 FYNNEI. The V gene lost 5 bases and the J gene lost 2 bases, with 9 bases spanning the gap. The CDR3 has 13 residues.

The table lists this clone with a few counts. The J gene is TRBJ2-5, the V gene TRBV5-1; unclear D gene. The CDR3 length is 13 residues. Trimming took 2 bases from V and 5 from J, leaving 10 bases between them. Germline V gene sequence: CDR1 SGHRS, CDR2 YFSETQ. The CDR3 loop is CASSFDYGETQYF. Here the CDR3 DNA reads TGCGCCAGCAGCTTTGATTACGGGGAGACCCAGTACTTC.

The V call is TRBV21-1, the J call TRBJ1-1; the tabulated D call, TRBD1, remains unverified against the DNA. TRBV21-1 constitutes a pseudogene. There are 15 residues in the CDR3. The CDR3: CASSPLGRFRTEAFF. Here the CDR3 DNA reads TGTGCCAGCAGCCCCCTGGGGCGGTTTCGCACTGAAGCTTTCTTT.

The gene calls are TRBV27 and TRBJ1-1; a weak D match, TRBD1 (5 bases). Germline CDR1 and CDR2: MNHEY and SMNVEV (reference sequence). The V and J ends lost 5 bases and 2 bases respectively, with 15 bases between them. CDR3 length: 15 residues. CDR3 loop: CASSKGSSTNTEAFF. The CDR3, as DNA: TGTGCCAGCAGTAAGGGGTCAAGCACAAACACTGAAGCTTTCTTT.

This clone was recorded a few times. The V gene is TRBV5-1, the J gene TRBJ2-1; possible D gene TRBD1, 6 bases. Germline V lookup: CDR1 SGHRS, CDR2 YFSETQ. V was trimmed by 3 bases and J by 7 bases, leaving 17 bases between them. The CDR3 loop spans 15 amino acids. CDR3 amino acids: CASSSLTGAVNEQFF. As DNA, the CDR3 is TGCGCCAGCAGCTCCCTGACAGGTGCCGTGAATGAGCAGTTCTTC.

This chain uses TRBV2 with TRBJ1-5; D uncertain. The CDR3 totals 14 residues. Trimming shortened V by 10 bases and J by 0 bases, and 13 bases separated the two germline ends. Germline V gene data show CDR1 as SNHLY and CDR2 as FYNNEI. CDR3 in amino acids: CATNAQYSNQPQHF. CDR3 nucleotide sequence: TGTGCCACCAACGCCCAGTATAGCAATCAGCCCCAGCATTTT.

A few counts support this clone. The chain is built from TRBV27 and TRBJ2-1; 8 bases fit TRBD2. The V and J ends lost 0 bases and 4 bases, in that order; junction bases with no gene match: 2. Germline CDR1 and CDR2: MNHEY and SMNVEV (reference sequence). This CDR3 comprises 15 residues. The CDR3 nucleotides are TGTGCCAGCAGTTTATCTAGCGGGGATTACAATGAGCAGTTCTTC. This translates into CASSLSSGDYNEQFF.

The V and J genes are TRBV27 and TRBJ2-7; 7 bases match TRBD1. Germline values: CDR1 MNHEY, CDR2 SMNVEV (reference sequence). V trimming: 6 bases; J trimming: 0 bases; junction bases outside the gene matches: 8. The CDR3 has 15 amino acids. CDR3 coding DNA: TGTGCCAGCAGCTCACCGACAGGGAGCTCCTACGAGCAGTACTTC. It yields the protein CASSSPTGSSYEQYF.

This clone was detected a few times. The chain joins TRBV29-1 to TRBJ1-1; D uncertain. Germline V lookup: CDR1 SQVTM, CDR2 ANQGSEA. The length of the CDR3 is 12 residues. V was pared by 3 bases and J by 1 base, with 6 bases between. CDR3 protein: CSVDWPNTEAFF. CDR3 sequence (DNA): TGCAGCGTTGATTGGCCGAACACTGAAGCTTTCTTT. The variable domain in full, with the rest retrieved from reference TRBV29-1 and TRBJ1-1, is SAVISQKPSRDICQRGTSLTIQCQVDSQVTMMFWYRQQPGQSLTLIATANQGSEATYESGFVIDKFPISRPNLTFSTLTVSNMSPEDSSIYLCSVDWPNTEAFFGQGTRLTVV.

This clone has just a few counts. The V call is TRBV27, the J call TRBJ2-7, with D perhaps matching TRBD1 (7 bases). Germline V gives CDR1 MNHEY, CDR2 SMNVEV (reference sequence). V lost 6 bases to trimming and J lost 5 bases, with 14 bases between them. This CDR3 contains 13 residues. The CDR3 region has the DNA TGTGCCAGCAGCTCGCAGGGGGGCCACGAGCAGTACTTC. Encoded protein: CASSSQGGHEQYF.